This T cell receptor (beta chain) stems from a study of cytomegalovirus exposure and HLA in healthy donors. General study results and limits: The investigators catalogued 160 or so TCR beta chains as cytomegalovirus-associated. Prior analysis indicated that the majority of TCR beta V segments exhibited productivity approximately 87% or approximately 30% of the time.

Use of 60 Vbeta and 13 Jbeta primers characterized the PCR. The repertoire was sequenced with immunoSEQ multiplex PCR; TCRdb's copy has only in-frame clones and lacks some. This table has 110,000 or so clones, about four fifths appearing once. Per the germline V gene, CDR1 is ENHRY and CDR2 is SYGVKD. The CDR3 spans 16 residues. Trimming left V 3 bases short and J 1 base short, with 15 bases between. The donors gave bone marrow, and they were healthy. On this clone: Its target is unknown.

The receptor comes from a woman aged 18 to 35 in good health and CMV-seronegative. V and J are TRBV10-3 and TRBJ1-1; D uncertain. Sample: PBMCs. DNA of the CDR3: TGTGCCATCAGTGATTTTGGGAGACAAAAGAACACTGAAGCTTTCTTT. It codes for CAISDFGRQKNTEAFF.